This entry lists 2 T cell receptor beta chains sequenced from one sample in a study of cytomegalovirus exposure and HLA in healthy donors. PCR employed 60 Vbeta and 13 Jbeta primers. The protocol was immunoSEQ multiplex PCR, while the TCRdb copy is restricted to in-frame clones and leaves out a portion. The sample lists about 200,000 clones, 65% to 85% occurring once. The specimen was PBMCs. The receptor source for this set is a woman in her thirties in good health and CMV-seronegative.

The gene calls are TRBV7-9 and TRBJ1-2; D is perhaps TRBD1 (6 bases). The V end lost 5 bases, the J end lost 6 bases, and 19 bases lay between the germline ends. This CDR3 is built from 15 residues. Per the germline V gene, CDR1 is SEHNR and CDR2 is FQNEAQ (reference sequence). The CDR3 coding sequence is TGTGCCAGCAGCCCGACCGGGGGGCTCCTCCATGGCTACACCTTC. It yields the protein CASSPTGGLLHGYTF.

The genes are TRBV4-1 and TRBJ2-1; weak D call: TRBD1 (5 bases). This CDR3 spans 17 amino acids. The V gene's germline CDR1 is MGHRA and CDR2 YSYEKL. The V end was cut by 5 bases, the J end by 4 bases, with 21 bases between. CDR3 in amino acids: CASSSARVWLGYNEQFF. The CDR3 DNA reads TGCGCCAGCAGCTCAGCCAGGGTTTGGTTGGGGTACAATGAGCAGTTCTTC.